The entry below gives a single TCR beta chain sequence along with its context. The target antigen is unknown. This sample was taken from a study of CD8+CD57+ T cells in acquired aplastic anemia. Study summary: Sorted CD4+ plus CD8+ cells gave DNA averaging 3.2 ug. Healthy donors had, on average, approximately 11 million reads for their CD4+ cells. Study-wide results and caveats: Statistical testing detected no significant gap in CD8+ Simpson's diversity between patients and controls. Shared by patients and controls, 25 to 30 CD8+ CDR3s were abundant in patients.

This CDR3 spans 12 amino acids. V gave up 11 bases and J gave up 5 bases, with 15 bases separating them. Germline lookup yields CDR1 SNHLY and CDR2 FYNNEI. CDR3 and TCR beta VDJ profiling relied on a genomic DNA template. Via MiXCR, TCRdb re-called the reads, giving one row per CDR3 protein. This sample has hundreds of thousands of distinct CDR3 sequences, with approximately 70% found just once. The chain couples TRBV2 to TRBJ1-2; no definite D call. Sequenced input: sorted CD4+, CD8+, or CD8+CD57+ T cells (not recorded which) from PBMCs. This TCR came from a human donor in good health, serving as a control. The CDR3 DNA reads as TGTGCCGCCAGGAGGCCTTTTTATGGCTACACCTTC. Its translation is CAARRPFYGYTF.